The 15 T cell receptor beta chains presented below share a single source sample, sequenced in a study of blood T cell repertoires in COVID-19. Clones were sequenced by immunoSEQ multiplex PCR, and TCRdb holds only the in-frame ones, with some missing. The table shows around 140,000 clones, with around 86% occurring only once. Material: peripheral blood. All receptors come from a woman aged 60-75 years with active or convalescent COVID-19.

A few counts support this clone. The V call is TRBV5-4, the J call TRBJ1-2, with 7 positions matching TRBD1. The V segment lost 4 bases and the J segment 8 bases; nucleotides outside the gene matches: 8. Germline CDR1 is SGHNT and CDR2 is YYREEE (reference sequence). CDR3 size: 13 residues. The CDR3 sequence is CASSQQGTSGYTF. The CDR3 bases are TGTGCCAGCAGCCAACAGGGGACGAGCGGCTACACCTTC.

This clone was seen a single time. Other DNA sequences within the sample encode an identical CDR3. The CDR3, as DNA: TGTGCCAGCAGCACAGGGGGCTACGAGCAGTACTTC. It is translated as CASSTGGYEQYF. This rearrangement joins TRBV28 to TRBJ2-7, with TRBD1 matching 8 bases. Per germline, CDR1 MDHEN and CDR2 SYDVKM. The trim removed 6 bases at V and 3 bases at J, leaving 1 base unmatched. This CDR3 has 12 residues.

The chain has TRBV7-8 and TRBJ2-5; TRBD2 is a possible D gene (7 bases). Germline assignment: CDR1 SGHVS and CDR2 FQNEAQ. The CDR3 has 15 residues. V was clipped by 2 bases and J by 1 base, with 11 bases between them. For the CDR3, the DNA is TGTGCCAGCAGCTTACCGCGGGGGCCCCAAGAGACCCAGTACTTC. It translates to CASSLPRGPQETQYF.

The chain is built from TRBV30 and TRBJ2-3, with 7 bases lining up with TRBD1. The V segment lost 4 bases and the J segment 0 bases; nucleotides outside the gene matches: 7. Germline V CDR1 and CDR2: GTSNPN, SVGIG (reference sequence). The CDR3 loop spans 15 amino acids. The CDR3 DNA sequence: TGTGCCTGGACTGGACCGGGACAGAGCACAGATACGCAGTATTTT. Residues: CAWTGPGQSTDTQYF.

The chain combines TRBV6-2 or TRBV6-3 with TRBJ2-5; D is unclear. The CDR3 totals 11 residues. Germline CDR1 reads MNHEY; CDR2 reads SVGEGT. The ends were cut back, 3 bases at V and 5 bases at J, with 4 bases in the middle. The CDR3: CASSYSETQYF. CDR3 bases: TGTGCCAGCAGTTATAGCGAGACCCAGTACTTC.

The rearrangement joins TRBV11-2 to TRBJ2-7, with D perhaps matching TRBD1 (6 bases). This CDR3 contains 14 residues. Germline V CDR1 and CDR2: SGHAT, FQNNGV. The V gene lost 1 base and the J gene lost 6 bases, with 13 bases spanning the gap. This CDR3 reads CASSLAGTGREQYF. CDR3 in DNA: TGTGCCAGCAGCTTAGCCGGCACAGGGCGCGAGCAGTACTTC.

This chain connects TRBV9 to TRBJ2-7; 8 nucleotides align to TRBD1. From germline, CDR1 is SGDLS and CDR2 YYNGEE. Trimming removed 3 bases from V and 6 bases from J; junction bases left unmatched: 14. This CDR3 region has 16 residues. The CDR3 DNA is TGTGCCAGCAGCGCCGTCGGGACAGGCGGGCTCGGCGAGCAGTACTTC. Translated, it gives CASSAVGTGGLGEQYF.

J is TRBJ1-1 and V is TRBV9; D is uncertain. The CDR3 length is 13 residues. Per germline, CDR1 SGDLS and CDR2 YYNGEE. Trimming took off 7 bases at V and 4 bases at J, with 14 bases between the two ends. CDR3 sequence reads: CASGEGTATEAFF. In DNA, the CDR3 is TGTGCCAGCGGGGAGGGAACGGCCACTGAAGCTTTCTTT.

The chain carries TRBV5-1 and TRBJ2-1, with 14 positions matching TRBD2. J lost 4 bases, V lost 3 bases, and 6 bases had no gene match. Germline assignment: CDR1 SGHRS and CDR2 YFSETQ. The CDR3 loop spans 17 amino acids. CDR3 sequence reads: CASSSQGTSGGYNEQFF. The CDR3 DNA reads as TGCGCCAGCAGCTCGCAAGGGACTAGCGGGGGATACAATGAGCAGTTCTTC.

The genes are TRBV7-3 and TRBJ2-2; 12 bases match TRBD2. V lost 5 bases, J lost 5 bases, and 9 bases stayed unmatched. CDR1 and CDR2 (germline): SGHTA, FQGTGA. The CDR3 extends over 17 amino acids. The CDR3 bases are TGTGCCAGCAGCCCAAGACCGACTAGCGGGAGAACCGGGGAGCTGTTTTTT. This translates into CASSPRPTSGRTGELFF.

This clone was picked up one time. The V and J genes are TRBV6-5 and TRBJ1-4, with D possibly TRBD1 on 5 matching bases. Between the trimmed V and J ends, which lost 6 bases and 7 bases, there was a span of 15 bases. The germline V gene encodes CDR1 MNHEY and CDR2 SVGAGI. This CDR3 comprises 14 residues. CDR3 residues: CASRPGSGGEKLFF. In DNA form, the CDR3 reads TGTGCCAGCAGGCCGGGATCCGGGGGTGAAAAACTGTTTTTT.

V and J are TRBV6-5 and TRBJ1-1, with D possibly matching TRBD1 (5 bases). The CDR3 sequence is 15 residues long. Between the trimmed V and J ends, which lost 2 bases and 0 bases, there was a span of 10 bases. Germline CDR1 is MNHEY and CDR2 is SVGAGI. CDR3 coding DNA: TGTGCCAGCAGTTACCAGGGCTTATTGAACACTGAAGCTTTCTTT. This gives the protein CASSYQGLLNTEAFF.

The rearrangement joins TRBV7-9 to TRBJ1-1, with 7 bases matching TRBD1. The CDR3 covers 15 residues. Unmatched junction bases numbered 6, after V lost 5 bases and J lost 0 bases. CDR1 is SEHNR and CDR2 is FQNEAQ in the germline V gene (reference sequence). CDR3 sequence (DNA): TGTGCCAGCAGCCCACAGGGGTGGGTGAACACTGAAGCTTTCTTT. The encoded protein is CASSPQGWVNTEAFF.

The chain is built from TRBV9 and TRBJ2-1, with 9 nucleotides matching TRBD2. CDR3 length: 15 residues. The germline gives CDR1 SGDLS, CDR2 YYNGEE. The V and J ends lost 3 bases and 7 bases, in that order; junction bases with no gene match: 8. CDR3 amino acids: CASSAAGGTFNEQFF. The CDR3 nucleotides are TGTGCCAGCAGCGCAGCGGGGGGCACCTTTAATGAGCAGTTCTTC.

The chain combines TRBV4-3 with TRBJ2-2; tentatively, D is TRBD1 (7 bases). V lost 2 bases and J 1 base, leaving 8 bases between the germline ends. The CDR3 is 15 amino acids. CDR1 and CDR2 from the germline V gene are LGHNA and YSLEER. The CDR3 region is CASSQQGGNTGELFF. DNA of the CDR3: TGCGCCAGCAGCCAACAGGGGGGGAACACCGGGGAGCTGTTTTTT.